Following are 30 T cell receptor beta chains from one sample sequenced in a study of early T cells in non-severe SARS-CoV-2 infection. From the 5' RACE reads, TCRdb called clonotypes with MiXCR, one entry per CDR3 protein. The sample has fewer than 120,000 distinct CDR3 sequences, around 12% seen once; the top ten hold 3.5% to 4%. The specimen was whole blood, collected at baseline. Every receptor here comes from an adult who was a healthcare worker with PCR-confirmed SARS-CoV-2 infection or an uninfected control (not recorded which).

The rearrangement joins TRBV5-1 to TRBJ1-5; 10 bases agree with TRBD1. CDR3 length: 14 amino acids. Trimming took 4 bases from V and 7 from J; bases not matched to a gene: 5. Germline V gene data show CDR1 as SGHRS and CDR2 as YFSETQ. The CDR3 sequence is CASSGGTGEQPQHF. CDR3 bases: TGCGCCAGCAGCGGGGGGACAGGGGAACAGCCCCAGCATTTT. The whole variable domain, remainder taken from reference TRBV5-1 and TRBJ1-5, is KAGVTQTPRYLIKTRGQQVTLSCSPISGHRSVSWYQQTPGQGLQFLFEYFSETQRNKGNFPGRFSGRQFSNSRSEMNVSTLELGDSALYLCASSGGTGEQPQHFGDGTRLSIL.

This clonotype was observed many times. This chain connects TRBV3-1 to TRBJ2-7; D gene unclear. The CDR3 is 13 residues long. Germline V gives CDR1 LGHDT, CDR2 YNNKEL (reference sequence). With 1 base removed from V and 6 bases from J, the gap between germline ends came to 10 bases. CDR3 residues: CASSQAGLSEQYF. For the CDR3, the DNA is TGTGCCAGCAGCCAAGCAGGATTAAGCGAGCAGTACTTC.

This clonotype was counted at least ten times. The chain couples TRBV5-1 to TRBJ1-2; a weak D match, TRBD1 (5 bases). This CDR3 region has 13 residues. Germline V gives CDR1 SGHRS, CDR2 YFSETQ. Trimming pared 0 bases from V and 2 bases from J, leaving 5 bases between. The CDR3 bases are TGCGCCAGCAGCTTGGGGACAAACTATGGCTACACCTTC. It codes for CASSLGTNYGYTF.

The chain uses TRBV5-1 and TRBJ2-2; either TRBD1 or TRBD2 may fit D (5 bases each). This CDR3 is 15 amino acids long. V was trimmed by 0 bases and J by 6 bases, leaving 12 bases between them. The V gene's germline CDR1 is SGHRS and CDR2 YFSETQ. The CDR3 sequence: CASSLAPGSSGELFF. The CDR3 DNA follows: TGCGCCAGCAGCTTGGCCCCAGGGAGTTCCGGGGAGCTGTTTTTT. The whole variable domain, remainder taken from reference TRBV5-1 and TRBJ2-2, is KAGVTQTPRYLIKTRGQQVTLSCSPISGHRSVSWYQQTPGQGLQFLFEYFSETQRNKGNFPGRFSGRQFSNSRSEMNVSTLELGDSALYLCASSLAPGSSGELFFGEGSRLTVL.

This clonotype has ten or more counts. Written as DNA, the CDR3 is TGTGCCAGCAGTAAACAGGGGGGGACCACTGAAGCTTTCTTT. Protein product: CASSKQGGTTEAFF. The chain joins TRBV12-3 or TRBV12-4 to TRBJ1-1, with 8 bases matching TRBD1. J was trimmed by 4 bases and V by 5 bases; bases with no gene match: 6. The CDR3 is 14 residues long.

V and J are TRBV6-1 and TRBJ2-5; 11 nucleotides match TRBD1. The V and J ends lost 3 bases and 1 base, in that order; junction bases with no gene match: 4. CDR3 length: 16 amino acids. Germline V gene lookup returns CDR1 MNHNS and CDR2 SASEGT. CDR3 in DNA: TGTGCCAGCAGTGAGGGACAGGGGGTCCCCCAAGAGACCCAGTACTTC. This translates into CASSEGQGVPQETQYF.

This clonotype was counted only a few times. V usage is TRBV12-3 or TRBV12-4 and J usage is TRBJ1-4; D may be TRBD1 (6 bases). The CDR3 is made up of 14 amino acids. The germline V and J ends were trimmed by 7 bases and 7 bases, with 16 bases remaining between them. The CDR3 sequence is CASITRGAGEKLFF. CDR3 DNA: TGTGCCAGCATCACTAGGGGGGCAGGTGAAAAACTGTTTTTT.

This clonotype was observed a few times. This sequence joins TRBV7-8 and TRBJ2-1; D is undetermined. Germline V gene lookup returns CDR1 SGHVS and CDR2 FQNEAQ. Trimming left V 0 bases short and J 8 bases short, with 11 bases between. CDR3 size: 14 residues. CDR3 region: CASSLAIARDEQFF. The CDR3 DNA is TGTGCCAGCAGCTTAGCTATAGCCCGCGATGAGCAGTTCTTC.

The chain recombines TRBV11-2 with TRBJ1-5; D not certain. This CDR3 has 13 residues. Trimming left V 1 base short and J 10 bases short, with 11 bases between. Germline CDR1 and CDR2: SGHAT and FQNNGV. The CDR3 loop reads CASSLGSHEPQHF. DNA of the CDR3: TGTGCCAGCAGCTTAGGGAGTCACGAACCCCAGCATTTT.

This clonotype was seen repeatedly, ten times or more. The chain recombines TRBV5-4 with TRBJ1-2, with TRBD1 as a possible D gene (6 bases). Trimming took off 0 bases at V and 0 bases at J, with 6 bases between the two ends. The CDR3 has 14 amino acids. Germline V gene sequence: CDR1 SGHNT, CDR2 YYREEE (reference sequence). For the CDR3, the DNA is TGTGCCAGCAGCTTGGACAGGGCTAACTATGGCTACACCTTC. It yields the protein CASSLDRANYGYTF. Filled out from reference TRBV5-4 and TRBJ1-2, the complete variable domain reads ETGVTQSPTHLIKTRGQQVTLRCSSQSGHNTVSWYQQALGQGPQFIFQYYREEENGRGNFPPRFSGLQFPNYSSELNVNALELDDSALYLCASSLDRANYGYTFGSGTRLTVV.

This chain joins TRBV20-1 and TRBJ1-6, with D perhaps TRBD1 (5 bases). This CDR3 has 14 amino acids. From germline, CDR1 is DFQATT and CDR2 SNEGSKA (reference sequence). Trimming removed 1 base at V and 10 bases at J, with 14 bases between. The CDR3 sequence is CSARAAGKVSPLHF. The CDR3 nucleotides are TGCAGTGCTAGAGCGGCAGGGAAGGTGTCACCCCTCCACTTT.

This clonotype occurred many times. V and J are TRBV28 and TRBJ2-7; no definite D call. The length of the CDR3 is 12 residues. The V end lost 5 bases, the J end lost 2 bases, and 7 bases lay between the germline ends. Germline lookup yields CDR1 MDHEN and CDR2 SYDVKM. The CDR3 DNA follows: TGTGCCAGCAGTCGTGACACCTACGAGCAGTACTTC. Translation: CASSRDTYEQYF.

This clonotype has a count of ten or more. The chain uses TRBV20-1 and TRBJ1-1; D remains unclear. This CDR3 comprises 13 residues. Germline V gene data show CDR1 as DFQATT and CDR2 as SNEGSKA (reference sequence). Trimming cost V 2 bases and J 2 bases, with 9 bases left between them. The CDR3 region is CSARLKSNTEAFF. The CDR3 nucleotides read TGCAGTGCTAGATTGAAGTCTAACACTGAAGCTTTCTTT.

The chain links TRBV7-9 to TRBJ2-1, with a tentative D call TRBD2 (5 bases). Germline CDR1 SEHNR, CDR2 FQNEAQ (reference sequence). Trimming stripped 1 base from V and 6 bases from J, with 10 bases between. The CDR3 runs 14 residues. The CDR3 nucleotides read TGTGCCAGCAGCTTAGTACTAGGACCCAATGAGCAGTTCTTC. Translation gives CASSLVLGPNEQFF.

The V gene is TRBV5-1, the J gene TRBJ2-7; 16 nucleotides agree with TRBD2. Germline V gene lookup returns CDR1 SGHRS and CDR2 YFSETQ. The CDR3 has 15 residues. V lost 4 bases and J lost 6; bases outside the gene matches: 4. CDR3 coding DNA: TGCGCCAGCAGCGGGACTAGCGGGAGGGCAGGCGAGCAGTACTTC. As protein: CASSGTSGRAGEQYF.

This clonotype has a count of ten or more. V is TRBV6-5 and J is TRBJ2-7; the match to TRBD2 covers 9 bases. Looked up from germline, CDR1 is MNHEY and CDR2 is SVGAGI. The CDR3 extends over 15 amino acids. With V trimmed by 0 bases and J by 6 bases, 6 bases remained unmatched. This CDR3 reads CASSYSRRGGLEQYF. The CDR3 DNA is TGTGCCAGCAGTTACTCGAGGCGGGGGGGCCTCGAGCAGTACTTC.

This clonotype has only a few counts. This rearrangement joins TRBV12-3 or TRBV12-4 to TRBJ2-7; weak D call: TRBD2 (6 bases). The CDR3 has 13 amino acids. The germline V and J ends were trimmed by 5 bases and 7 bases, with 15 bases remaining between them. In DNA, the CDR3 is TGTGCCAGCAGTCCCCTGGGGGGTCGGGAGCAGTACTTC. Protein product: CASSPLGGREQYF.

This clonotype was seen a handful of times. The rearrangement uses TRBV6-1 and TRBJ2-3; possible D gene TRBD1, 6 bases. CDR1 is MNHNS and CDR2 is SASEGT in the germline V gene. This CDR3 spans 14 amino acids. Trimming took 8 bases from V and 6 from J, leaving 18 bases between them. CDR3 DNA sequence: TGTGCCAGCCTCCGGGACACGGAGGAGGATACGCAGTATTTT. Translated: CASLRDTEEDTQYF.

This chain links TRBV6-1 with TRBJ1-3, with a tentative D call TRBD1 (5 bases). Trimming cost V 6 bases and J 0 bases, with 12 bases left between them. The germline V gene has CDR1 MNHNS and CDR2 SASEGT. The CDR3 contains 15 residues. The CDR3: CASSPGPNSGNTIYF. The CDR3 region has the DNA TGTGCCAGCAGCCCGGGACCGAACTCTGGAAACACCATATATTTT.

The V and J genes are TRBV5-1 and TRBJ1-6; the match to TRBD1 covers 10 bases. This CDR3 has 14 amino acids. Germline CDR1 and CDR2: SGHRS and YFSETQ. The V segment lost 4 bases and the J segment 12 bases; nucleotides outside the gene matches: 7. The CDR3 region has the DNA TGCGCCAGCAGCATCCGGGACAGGGGAGGACCCCTCCACTTT. Protein product: CASSIRDRGGPLHF.

The sample holds many counts of this clonotype. CDR3 sequence reads: CASSDRFTDTQYF. DNA for the CDR3: TGTGCCAGCAGCGATAGGTTCACAGATACGCAGTATTTT. The rearrangement uses TRBV5-4 and TRBJ2-3; D call uncertain. Germline CDR1 reads SGHNT; CDR2 reads YYREEE (reference sequence). Trimming pared 4 bases from V and 2 bases from J, leaving 8 bases between. This CDR3 has 13 amino acids.

V and J are TRBV25-1 and TRBJ2-3; TRBD2 agrees at 11 bases. Per the germline V gene, CDR1 is MGHDK and CDR2 is SYGVNS. With V trimmed by 7 bases and J by 4 bases, 4 bases remained unmatched. The CDR3 consists of 14 residues. CDR3 DNA: TGTGCCAGCACCTTAGCGGGAGGGCCAGATACGCAGTATTTT. As protein: CASTLAGGPDTQYF.

To note about this clonotype: One junction end does not reproduce the germline sequence, and a read error may be involved. The V and J genes are TRBV6-1 and TRBJ1-3; no firm D call. The germline gives CDR1 MNHNS, CDR2 SASEGT. CDR3 length: 15 amino acids. This chain's CDR3 is CASSEGPSSENTIYF. The CDR3 bases are TGTGCCAGCAGTGAAGGACCCTCCTCTGAAAACACCATATATTTT.

V is TRBV10-1 and J is TRBJ1-2; D unresolved. The CDR3 extends over 12 amino acids. Trimming cost V 3 bases and J 3 bases, with 5 bases left between them. In germline, CDR1 is WNHNN, CDR2 SYGVQD (reference sequence). CDR3 loop: CASSDWDYGYTF. The DNA for the CDR3 is TGCGCCAGCAGTGATTGGGACTATGGCTACACCTTC.

The genes are TRBV6-2 or TRBV6-3 and TRBJ2-3, with D perhaps matching TRBD1 or TRBD2 (5 bases each). V lost 5 bases to trimming and J lost 0 bases, with 12 bases between them. Per the germline V gene, CDR1 is MNHEY and CDR2 is SVGEGT. This CDR3 is 15 amino acids long. CDR3 in amino acids: CASSKPGRSTDTQYF. CDR3 in DNA: TGTGCCAGCAGTAAGCCGGGACGTAGCACAGATACGCAGTATTTT.

The V call is TRBV18, the J call TRBJ1-4; D gene unclear. CDR1 is KGHSH, CDR2 LQKENI, per germline. CDR3 length: 14 amino acids. Trimming removed 2 bases at V and 5 bases at J, with 9 bases between. In DNA, the CDR3 is TGTGCCAGCTCACCAAGACGGCTAAATGAAAAACTGTTTTTT. This encodes CASSPRRLNEKLFF.

The sample holds a few counts of this clonotype. J is TRBJ2-3 and V is TRBV20-1, with D tentatively TRBD1 (6 bases). CDR1 and CDR2 (germline): DFQATT, SNEGSKA (reference sequence). The CDR3 runs to 17 residues. V was trimmed by 6 bases and J by 2 bases, leaving 24 bases between them. The CDR3 region has the DNA TGCAGTGCCCCTGGTGGACAGCTATCTTCTCCCACAGATACGCAGTATTTT. Translating it yields CSAPGGQLSSPTDTQYF.

This clonotype was seen repeatedly, ten times or more. V and J are TRBV29-1 and TRBJ2-1; TRBD2 matches 9 bases. The trim removed 4 bases at V and 3 bases at J, leaving 4 bases unmatched. The CDR3 totals 14 residues. In germline, CDR1 is SQVTM, CDR2 ANQGSEA. CDR3 sequence reads: CSVGLADYYNEQFF. The DNA for the CDR3 is TGCAGCGTTGGACTAGCGGACTACTACAATGAGCAGTTCTTC.

The chain links TRBV6-5 to TRBJ1-1; 7 bases map to TRBD1. The V segment lost 6 bases and the J segment 4 bases; nucleotides outside the gene matches: 11. Germline V gene data show CDR1 as MNHEY and CDR2 as SVGAGI. This CDR3 region has 15 residues. For the CDR3, the DNA is TGTGCCAGCAGACGGACGTTCAGGGGGGTCACTGAAGCTTTCTTT. Its protein is CASRRTFRGVTEAFF.

This clonotype was seen only a few times. The chain links TRBV28 to TRBJ1-2; D is ambiguous. The CDR3 extends over 15 amino acids. Germline CDR1 reads MDHEN; CDR2 reads SYDVKM. V was cut by 2 bases and J by 6 bases, with 16 bases left in between. The CDR3 is CASSLIFGQDDGYTF. The CDR3 nucleotides are TGTGCCAGCAGTTTAATTTTTGGGCAGGACGATGGCTACACCTTC.